Listed here are 22 T cell receptor beta chains from one sample, sequenced in a study of T cells in Graves' hyperthyroidism and ophthalmopathy. RNA transcripts were the template for amplifying TCR beta CDR3 regions. In the first-round RT-PCR of the TCR CDR3, the HTBI primer set was used. Via MiXCR, TCRdb re-called the multiplex PCR reads, giving one row per CDR3 protein. This table has approximately 430,000 distinct CDR3 sequences, around a sixth appearing once. The sequenced material came from blood. Receptors were obtained from a woman aged 18 to 35 with Graves' hyperthyroidism.

Only a few counts were recorded for this clonotype. The genes are TRBV20-1 and TRBJ2-5; 14 bases align to TRBD2. This CDR3 is 18 amino acids long. The V segment lost 1 base and the J segment 2 bases; nucleotides outside the gene matches: 9. The germline V gene encodes CDR1 DFQATT and CDR2 SNEGSKA (reference sequence). This chain's CDR3 is CSARGTSGGPIKQETQYF. DNA of the CDR3: TGCAGTGCTAGAGGGACTAGCGGGGGGCCTATAAAACAAGAGACCCAGTACTTC.

This clonotype was counted a few times. The V gene is TRBV24-1, the J gene TRBJ1-2; 8 bases are shared with TRBD1. CDR1 and CDR2 from the germline V gene are KGHDR and SFDVKD. The CDR3 is 13 amino acids. After removal of 7 bases from V and 7 bases from J, the junction contained 7 bases not matched to a gene. DNA of the CDR3: TGTGCCACCAGCGCGGACAGGGAGCCTGGCTACACCTTC. Protein sequence: CATSADREPGYTF.

This clonotype was observed many times. The CDR3: CASSPYDRTSENYEQYF. The CDR3 DNA sequence: TGTGCCAGCAGTCCGTATGACCGGACTAGCGAGAACTACGAGCAGTACTTC. V is TRBV28 and J is TRBJ2-7; TRBD2 matches 9 bases. Trimming at V came to 5 bases and at J to 3 bases, leaving 14 bases not matched to a gene. CDR3 length equals 17 residues. The V gene's germline CDR1 is MDHEN and CDR2 SYDVKM.

In this sample, this clonotype turned up many times. The chain joins TRBV3-1 to TRBJ2-4, with TRBD2 identical over 11 bases. CDR1 is LGHDT and CDR2 is YNNKEL in the germline V gene (reference sequence). The CDR3 runs 17 residues. V gave up 0 bases and J gave up 2 bases; unmatched junction bases: 3. The CDR3 loop reads CASSQDLAGGPKNIQYF. The CDR3 coding sequence is TGTGCCAGCAGCCAAGATTTAGCGGGAGGGCCCAAAAACATTCAGTACTTC.

In its sample, this clonotype was seen many times. The chain employs TRBV28 and TRBJ2-1; 11 nucleotides align to TRBD1. This CDR3 region has 15 residues. The ends lost 2 bases at V and 8 bases at J; junction bases unmatched: 5. The germline gives CDR1 MDHEN, CDR2 SYDVKM. The CDR3 loop is CASSLQDRGHDEQFF. The CDR3 nucleotides read TGTGCCAGCAGTTTACAGGACAGGGGGCACGATGAGCAGTTCTTC.

This chain connects TRBV4-1 to TRBJ2-7; 8 nucleotides agree with TRBD2. This CDR3 is 17 amino acids long. The trim removed 0 bases at V and 4 bases at J, leaving 11 bases unmatched. Per germline, CDR1 MGHRA and CDR2 YSYEKL. DNA for the CDR3: TGCGCCAGCAGCCAAGATAGTGCCGAGCGGGGGAGTTACGAGCAGTACTTC. It is translated as CASSQDSAERGSYEQYF.

This clonotype was found many times. The CDR3 region is CASSSMDFPRSPIPYEQYF. CDR3 DNA: TGTGCCAGCAGCTCCATGGACTTTCCCCGCTCCCCAATACCCTACGAGCAGTACTTC. The chain is built from TRBV6-1 and TRBJ2-7, with a weak D call TRBD2 (5 bases). Per the germline V gene, CDR1 is MNHNS and CDR2 is SASEGT. Trimming cost V 6 bases and J 2 bases, with 29 bases left between them. This CDR3 has 19 amino acids.

The chain recombines TRBV24-1 with TRBJ2-7, with D perhaps matching TRBD1 or TRBD2 (5 bases each). The germline V gene has CDR1 KGHDR and CDR2 SFDVKD. The CDR3 has 12 amino acids. V lost 4 bases to trimming and J lost 6 bases, with 9 bases between them. This CDR3 reads CATSDLGGEQYF. The CDR3 DNA reads TGTGCCACCAGTGACCTTGGGGGCGAGCAGTACTTC.

The rearrangement uses TRBV19 and TRBJ1-1, with a possible D match to TRBD1 (6 bases). Germline V gene sequence: CDR1 LNHDA, CDR2 SQIVND (reference sequence). V dropped 5 bases and J dropped 1 base, with 17 bases sitting between them. CDR3 length equals 16 residues. This CDR3 is CASSRNRQAGNTEAFF. CDR3 coding DNA: TGTGCCAGTAGTCGAAACCGACAGGCTGGGAACACTGAAGCTTTCTTT.

This chain uses TRBV20-1 with TRBJ2-1; 7 bases map to TRBD2. This CDR3 is 17 amino acids long. Germline CDR1 DFQATT, CDR2 SNEGSKA (reference sequence). The junction had 17 bases not matched to a gene; V was cut back by 5 bases and J by 4 bases. The CDR3 region is CSAGRLADSPDYNEQFF. The DNA for the CDR3 is TGCAGTGCTGGGAGACTAGCTGACTCCCCGGATTACAATGAGCAGTTCTTC.

A single count supports this clonotype. The chain has TRBV28 and TRBJ1-1, with 7 bases aligning to TRBD1. V trimming: 4 bases; J trimming: 6 bases; junction bases outside the gene matches: 5. Per germline, CDR1 MDHEN and CDR2 SYDVKM. This CDR3 spans 13 amino acids. This CDR3 reads CASSSRDSPEAFF. The CDR3 nucleotides are TGTGCCAGCAGTTCCCGGGACAGTCCTGAAGCTTTCTTT.

V gene TRBV7-2 combines with J gene TRBJ1-5; D is unclear. With 5 bases removed from V and 7 bases from J, the gap between germline ends came to 9 bases. Germline values: CDR1 SGHTA, CDR2 FQGNSA. The CDR3 is 12 amino acids. The CDR3 DNA reads as TGTGCCAGCAGCGTTGTGGGACAGCCCCAGCATTTT. This translates into CASSVVGQPQHF.

This clonotype has more than one count but fewer than ten. The chain recombines TRBV9 with TRBJ2-2, with 7 bases fitting TRBD1. CDR1 SGDLS and CDR2 YYNGEE come from the germline V gene. The V and J ends lost 4 bases and 7 bases, in that order; junction bases with no gene match: 10. The CDR3 has 15 residues. The CDR3 reads CASSRDSTFFGELFF. The CDR3 bases are TGTGCCAGCAGCCGGGACAGTACGTTTTTCGGGGAGCTGTTTTTT.

This clonotype was counted many times. This rearrangement joins TRBV3-1 to TRBJ2-3, with TRBD2 as a possible D gene (6 bases). Germline V gives CDR1 LGHDT, CDR2 YNNKEL (reference sequence). V lost 4 bases and J 2 bases, leaving 16 bases between the germline ends. The CDR3 has 16 residues. This CDR3 reads CASSLPLASDTDTQYF. The CDR3 bases are TGTGCCAGCAGCCTCCCCCTGGCTAGCGACACAGATACGCAGTATTTT.

This clonotype has a handful of counts. V and J are TRBV7-9 and TRBJ1-3; possible D gene TRBD1, 6 bases. The germline CDR1 and CDR2 sequences are SEHNR and FQNEAQ (reference sequence). CDR3 length equals 12 residues. V lost 8 bases, J lost 5 bases, and 10 bases lay in between. The CDR3 loop reads CASRDNRNTIYF. In DNA form, the CDR3 reads TGTGCCAGCCGGGACAACCGAAACACCATATATTTT. Together with reference TRBV7-9 and TRBJ1-3, the CDR3 gives the full variable domain: DTGVSQNPRHKITKRGQNVTFRCDPISEHNRLYWYRQTLGQGPEFLTYFQNEAQLEKSRLLSDRFSAERPKGSFSTLEIQRTEQGDSAMYLCASRDNRNTIYFGEGSWLTVV.

This chain connects TRBV19 to TRBJ2-1, with 7 bases matching TRBD1. The germline V gene encodes CDR1 LNHDA and CDR2 SQIVND (reference sequence). This CDR3 region has 14 residues. V gave up 3 bases and J gave up 6 bases; unmatched junction bases: 5. CDR3 sequence (DNA): TGTGCCAGTAGTATCTACAGGGGTGCCAATGAGCAGTTCTTC. It specifies CASSIYRGANEQFF.

This clonotype was found many times. The rearrangement joins TRBV11-2 to TRBJ2-7; possible D gene TRBD2, 7 bases. Trimming removed 3 bases from V and 3 bases from J, with 21 bases in between. This CDR3 spans 17 amino acids. Germline V CDR1 and CDR2: SGHAT, FQNNGV. The CDR3 coding sequence is TGTGCCAGCAGCTTCGGAGGGGTGGCGGGGGCCCTCTACGAGCAGTACTTC. It translates to CASSFGGVAGALYEQYF.

This clonotype was observed a few times. The V gene is TRBV5-1, the J gene TRBJ2-1, with 7 bases identical to TRBD2. With 2 bases clipped from V and 5 bases from J, the junction kept 7 bases outside the gene matches. This CDR3 is 15 amino acids long. Germline V gives CDR1 SGHRS, CDR2 YFSETQ. This chain's CDR3 is CASSFPGGQNNEQFF. The CDR3 nucleotides are TGCGCCAGCAGCTTCCCGGGAGGACAAAACAATGAGCAGTTCTTC.

The chain uses TRBV20-1 and TRBJ2-7; D is perhaps TRBD2 (5 bases). The CDR3 loop spans 13 amino acids. V lost 3 bases and J lost 0, with 9 bases in between. Germline V gives CDR1 DFQATT, CDR2 SNEGSKA (reference sequence). Written as DNA, the CDR3 is TGCAGTGCTAGCGAGCGGAGCTCCTACGAGCAGTACTTC. This codes for CSASERSSYEQYF.

This sequence joins TRBV6-1 and TRBJ1-2; D possibly corresponds to TRBD1 (6 bases). Trimming shortened V by 8 bases and J by 8 bases, and 18 bases separated the two germline ends. Per the germline V gene, CDR1 is MNHNS and CDR2 is SASEGT. The CDR3 length is 13 residues. CDR3 DNA: TGTGCCAGCCGCGGGACACCCGGCCGGGGCTACACCTTC. Translation gives CASRGTPGRGYTF.

As regards this clonotype: One end of the junction does not line up with germline, which may come from a read error. The J gene is TRBJ1-1, the V gene TRBV12-3 or TRBV12-4; D remains unclear. CDR3 length: 12 amino acids. The CDR3 protein is CASSFAGTEASF. CDR3 sequence (DNA): TGTGCCAGCAGTTTCGCCGGAACTGAAGCTTCCTTT.

The chain recombines TRBV7-9 with TRBJ2-1, with D uncertain. Trimming stripped 5 bases from V and 5 bases from J, with 13 bases between. The CDR3 is made up of 14 amino acids. The germline V gene has CDR1 SEHNR and CDR2 FQNEAQ (reference sequence). The CDR3 sequence is CASSPRLGNNEQFF. DNA for the CDR3: TGTGCCAGCAGCCCGCGGCTAGGAAACAATGAGCAGTTCTTC.